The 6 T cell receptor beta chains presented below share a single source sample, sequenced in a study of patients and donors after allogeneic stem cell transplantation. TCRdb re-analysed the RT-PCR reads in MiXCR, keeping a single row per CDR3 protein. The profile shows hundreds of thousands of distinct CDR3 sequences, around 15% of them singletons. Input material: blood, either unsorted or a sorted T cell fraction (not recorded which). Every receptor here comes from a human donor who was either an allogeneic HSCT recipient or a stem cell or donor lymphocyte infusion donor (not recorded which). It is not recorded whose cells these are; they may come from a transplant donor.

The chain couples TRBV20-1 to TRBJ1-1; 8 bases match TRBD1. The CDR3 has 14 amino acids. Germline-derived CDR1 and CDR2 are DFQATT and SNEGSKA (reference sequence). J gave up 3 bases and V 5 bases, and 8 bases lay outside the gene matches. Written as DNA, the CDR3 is TGCAGTGCTTGGGGACAGGCTGCGGACACTGAAGCTTTCTTT. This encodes CSAWGQAADTEAFF.

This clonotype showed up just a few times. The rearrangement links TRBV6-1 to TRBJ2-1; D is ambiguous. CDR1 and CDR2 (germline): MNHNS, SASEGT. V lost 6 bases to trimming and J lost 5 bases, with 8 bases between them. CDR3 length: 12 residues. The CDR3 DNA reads TGTGCCAGCAGGCAGAGGAACAATGAGCAGTTCTTC. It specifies CASRQRNNEQFF.

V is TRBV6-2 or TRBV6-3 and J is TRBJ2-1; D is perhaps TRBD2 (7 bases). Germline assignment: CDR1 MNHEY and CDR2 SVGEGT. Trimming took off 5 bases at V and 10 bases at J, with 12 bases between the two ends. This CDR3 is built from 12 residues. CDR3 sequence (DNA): TGTGCCAGCAGTCGGGGGGCCAGGGAGCAGTTCTTC. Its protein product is CASSRGAREQFF.

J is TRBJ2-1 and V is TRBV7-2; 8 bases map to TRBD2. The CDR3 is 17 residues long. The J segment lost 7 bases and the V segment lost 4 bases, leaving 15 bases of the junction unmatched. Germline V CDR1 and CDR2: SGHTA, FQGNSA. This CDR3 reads CASSYRPGLGRLNEQFF. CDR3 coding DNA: TGTGCCAGCAGCTACAGACCGGGACTAGGGCGACTGAATGAGCAGTTCTTC. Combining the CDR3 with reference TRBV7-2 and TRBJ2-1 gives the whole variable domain GAGVSQSPSNKVTEKGKDVELRCDPISGHTALYWYRQSLGQGLEFLIYFQGNSAPDKSGLPSDRFSAERTGGSVSTLTIQRTQQEDSAVYLCASSYRPGLGRLNEQFFGPGTRLTVL.

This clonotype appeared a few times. The CDR3 protein is CASTQRGNYGYTF. The CDR3 region has the DNA TGTGCCAGCACTCAGCGGGGTAACTATGGCTACACCTTC. V is TRBV12-3 or TRBV12-4 and J is TRBJ1-2, with D unclear. Between the trimmed V and J ends, which lost 7 bases and 1 base, there was a span of 10 bases. This CDR3 spans 13 amino acids.

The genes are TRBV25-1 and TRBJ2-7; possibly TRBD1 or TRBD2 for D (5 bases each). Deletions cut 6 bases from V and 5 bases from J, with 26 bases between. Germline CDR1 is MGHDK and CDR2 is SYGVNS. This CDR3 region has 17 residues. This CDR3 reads CASRAPSGTLTGNEQYF. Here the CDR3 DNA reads TGTGCCAGCAGGGCCCCCTCCGGGACCCTGACGGGTAACGAGCAGTACTTC.